A selection of T cell receptor beta chains follows, all from one sample in a study of T cells in Graves' hyperthyroidism and ophthalmopathy. A single record per CDR3 protein comes from TCRdb applying MiXCR to the multiplex PCR reads. The sample holds roughly 510,000 distinct CDR3 sequences, over 35% seen once. Specimen: peripheral blood or thyroid tissue (not recorded which). Receptors originate from an adult woman with Graves' disease, either hyperthyroidism or ophthalmopathy (not recorded which). CDR3s include the opening cysteine and the closing phenylalanine or tryptophan. The D gene is left open where the match is weak. The size of a clone is reported for some rows only, either as once, few or many, or as a class for expanded clones.

cdr3_aa cdr3_nt cdr3_length v_call d_call j_call clone_size
CSARGNGANVLTF TGCAGTGCTAGAGGGAATGGGGCCAACGTCCTGACTTTC 13 TRBV20-1 NA TRBJ2-6 many
CASRVQGSDEQYF TGTGCCAGCAGAGTACAGGGATCCGACGAGCAGTACTTC 13 TRBV2 NA TRBJ2-7 NA
CASHVGVRSYEQYF TGTGCCAGTCACGTGGGGGTACGGTCCTACGAGCAGTACTTC 14 TRBV2 NA TRBJ2-7 many
CSVGGGFSGYTF TGCAGCGTGGGCGGGGGGTTTTCTGGCTACACCTTC 12 TRBV29-1 NA TRBJ1-2 few
CATSRSLDVSRPSEAFF TGTGCCACCTCCCGATCCCTGGATGTATCAAGACCTTCTGAAGCTTTCTTT 17 TRBV24-1 NA TRBJ1-1 once
CAISAPVQGGYTEAFF TGTGCCATCAGTGCTCCGGTACAGGGGGGATACACTGAAGCTTTCTTT 16 TRBV10-3 TRBD1 TRBJ1-1 NA
CASSDSGQGFEQYF TGTGCCAGCAGTGACTCGGGACAGGGGTTCGAGCAGTACTTC 14 TRBV5-5 TRBD1 TRBJ2-7 NA
CASSAQGLGNSPLHF TGTGCCAGCAGCGCACAGGGTTTAGGCAATTCACCCCTCCACTTT 15 TRBV7-2 NA TRBJ1-6 few
CASSSTGPDSFSYEQYF TGTGCCAGCAGCTCAACGGGGCCCGACAGTTTCTCCTACGAGCAGTACTTC 17 TRBV7-9 NA TRBJ2-7 many
CSARDPTGTGYGYTF TGCAGTGCTAGAGATCCTACCGGGACAGGCTATGGCTACACCTTC 15 TRBV20-1 TRBD1 TRBJ1-2 NA
CASSDVGTGTNSPLHF TGTGCCAGCAGTGATGTGGGGACAGGGACTAATTCACCCCTCCACTTT 16 TRBV2 TRBD1 TRBJ1-6 NA
CASSMGVTGWETQYF TGTGCCAGCAGCATGGGGGTGACAGGTTGGGAGACCCAGTACTTC 15 TRBV7-9 NA TRBJ2-5 few
CASSQAGYGGYTF TGCGCCAGCAGTCAAGCAGGGTACGGTGGCTACACCTTC 13 TRBV4-1 NA TRBJ1-2 many
CASSLGFPGGTEAFF TGTGCCAGCAGCTTAGGTTTCCCAGGAGGCACTGAAGCTTTCTTT 15 TRBV11-2 NA TRBJ1-1 many
CASSSKGGHNSPLHF TGTGCCAGCAGCTCGAAGGGGGGCCATAATTCACCCCTCCACTTT 15 TRBV5-4 NA TRBJ1-6 many
CASSLEDSPYNEQFF TGTGCCAGCAGCTTAGAGGACAGTCCCTACAATGAGCAGTTCTTC 15 TRBV11-2 NA TRBJ2-1 many
CAISESGGNGELFF TGTGCCATCAGTGAGTCAGGGGGGAACGGGGAGCTGTTTTTT 14 TRBV10-3 NA TRBJ2-2 NA
CASSLYRGQYNEQFF TGTGCCAGCAGCTTATATCGGGGCCAATACAATGAGCAGTTCTTC 15 TRBV7-3 NA TRBJ2-1 NA
CASSVGRQTGELFF TGTGCCAGCAGCGTAGGCAGACAGACCGGGGAGCTGTTTTTT 14 TRBV7-9 NA TRBJ2-2 few
CSAGGQGSNTEAFF TGCAGTGCGGGGGGACAGGGGTCGAACACTGAAGCTTTCTTT 14 TRBV20-1 TRBD1 TRBJ1-1 NA
CASRRQGANTEAFF TGTGCCAGCAGACGCCAAGGGGCGAACACTGAAGCTTTCTTT 14 TRBV25-1 NA TRBJ1-1 NA
CASSHGPPNYGYTF TGCGCCAGCAGCCACGGGCCCCCGAACTATGGCTACACCTTC 14 TRBV4-1 NA TRBJ1-2 many
CASSPGPQETQYF TGTGCCAGCAGCCCCGGGCCACAAGAGACCCAGTACTTC 13 TRBV5-6 NA TRBJ2-5 many
CASSLGGMETQYF TGTGCCAGCAGCTTAGGGGGGATGGAGACCCAGTACTTC 13 TRBV7-9 NA TRBJ2-5 many
CASSPTGSSYNSPLHF TGTGCCAGCAGCCCCACAGGGAGCTCCTATAATTCACCCCTCCACTTT 16 TRBV9 NA TRBJ1-6 NA
CVIGQPQETQYF TGTGTCATCGGACAGCCGCAAGAGACCCAGTACTTC 12 TRBV10-3 NA TRBJ2-5 NA
CATERTGSTEAFF TGTGCCACCGAAAGGACAGGCAGCACTGAAGCTTTCTTT 13 TRBV10-3 TRBD1 TRBJ1-1 many
CASSLDQGANEQYF TGCGCCAGCAGCTTGGACCAGGGGGCGAACGAGCAGTACTTC 14 TRBV5-1 TRBD1 TRBJ2-7 NA
CASLGTEAFF TGTGCCAGCCTCGGTACTGAAGCTTTCTTT 10 TRBV2 NA TRBJ1-1 few
CSASRLAENTGELFF TGCAGTGCTTCCCGACTAGCGGAGAACACCGGGGAGCTGTTTTTT 15 TRBV20-1 TRBD2 TRBJ2-2 many
CASSLTQGFEKLFF TGTGCCAGCAGCTTGACACAGGGGTTTGAAAAACTGTTTTTT 14 TRBV11-2 TRBD1 TRBJ1-4 many
CSASAGDAHYGYTF TGCAGTGCTTCGGCAGGGGATGCGCACTATGGCTACACCTTC 14 TRBV20-1 NA TRBJ1-2 NA
CASISLRGVTGELFF TGTGCCAGTATTAGCCTGCGGGGAGTCACCGGGGAGCTGTTTTTT 15 TRBV19 NA TRBJ2-2 few
CSVATTGGTVYEQYF TGCAGCGTTGCCACGACAGGGGGAACAGTGTACGAGCAGTACTTC 15 TRBV29-1 TRBD1 TRBJ2-7 NA
CASSQDQETQYF TGTGCCAGCAGCCAAGATCAAGAGACCCAGTACTTC 12 TRBV14 NA TRBJ2-5 many
CSGGIGEQYF TGCAGCGGGGGTATCGGCGAGCAGTACTTC 10 TRBV29-1 NA TRBJ2-7 few
CASSPRGGREQYF TGTGCCAGCAGCCCGCGCGGGGGGCGCGAGCAGTACTTC 13 TRBV5-4 TRBD2 TRBJ2-7 few
CASSRQGVFYGYTF TGTGCCAGTAGTAGGCAGGGGGTATTCTATGGCTACACCTTC 14 TRBV19 TRBD1 TRBJ1-2 NA
CASSVGGKGNQPQHF TGTGCCAGCAGCGTAGGGGGAAAGGGCAATCAGCCCCAGCATTTT 15 TRBV9 NA TRBJ1-5 few
CASSFHDTGELFF TGTGCCAGCAGTTTTCACGACACCGGGGAGCTGTTTTTT 13 TRBV12-3/TRBV12-4 NA TRBJ2-2 few
CSARVVTTGDDGYTF TGCAGTGCTAGAGTGGTCACCACCGGGGACGATGGCTACACCTTC 15 TRBV20-1 NA TRBJ1-2 NA
CASSSPGGATGELFF TGTGCCAGCAGTTCCCCCGGGGGGGCAACCGGGGAGCTGTTTTTT 15 TRBV28 TRBD2 TRBJ2-2 NA
CRARGGYTF TGCAGAGCTAGGGGGGGCTACACCTTC 9 TRBV20-1 NA TRBJ1-2 NA
CSAAGWIGLAGAETQYF TGCAGTGCTGCGGGATGGATAGGACTAGCGGGAGCGGAGACCCAGTACTTC 17 TRBV20-1 TRBD2 TRBJ2-5 NA
CASSLLVGRGNDEQYF TGTGCCAGCAGCTTATTGGTGGGCAGGGGAAACGACGAGCAGTACTTC 16 TRBV2 NA TRBJ2-7 NA
CASSKTGGSVRETQYF TGCGCCAGCAGTAAGACAGGGGGCAGTGTACGGGAGACCCAGTACTTC 16 TRBV5-1 TRBD1 TRBJ2-5 few
CASSLREGNNEQFF TGTGCCAGCAGCTTGCGGGAGGGAAACAATGAGCAGTTCTTC 14 TRBV7-8 TRBD2 TRBJ2-1 NA
CASSYALGTGNTEAFF TGTGCCAGCAGCTACGCTTTAGGGACAGGGAACACTGAAGCTTTCTTT 16 TRBV7-9 TRBD1 TRBJ1-1 many
CASSLGDYHGYTF TGTGCCAGCAGCTTAGGTGACTATCATGGCTACACCTTC 13 TRBV7-8 NA TRBJ1-2 NA
CASRPTGQGATQYF TGTGCCAGCCGCCCGACGGGGCAGGGAGCGACCCAGTACTTC 14 TRBV25-1 NA TRBJ2-5 NA
CASSIDRGNSGANVLTF TGCGCCAGCAGCATCGACAGGGGCAACTCTGGGGCCAACGTCCTGACTTTC 17 TRBV5-1 TRBD1 TRBJ2-6 many
CASSQAIAGGPGQETQYF TGTGCCAGCAGCCAGGCAATAGCGGGAGGACCTGGGCAAGAGACCCAGTACTTC 18 TRBV4-2 TRBD2 TRBJ2-5 NA
CATSREAGANSPLHF TGTGCCACCAGCAGAGAAGCAGGGGCTAATTCACCCCTCCACTTT 15 TRBV15 NA TRBJ1-6 many
CASSQEGAGTRDEAFF TGCGCCAGCAGCCAAGAGGGGGCGGGGACAAGGGATGAAGCTTTCTTT 16 TRBV11-2 TRBD1 TRBJ1-1 NA
CASSLGRAFQETQYF TGTGCCAGCAGCTTGGGGCGGGCCTTCCAAGAGACCCAGTACTTC 15 TRBV11-2 NA TRBJ2-5 many
CASSQAVGGGEPQHF TGTGCCAGCAGCCAAGCGGTTGGAGGCGGTGAGCCCCAGCATTTT 15 TRBV7-8 NA TRBJ1-5 NA
CASSTRLAGAVKTQYF TGTGCCAGTAGTACAAGACTAGCGGGAGCCGTAAAGACCCAGTACTTC 16 TRBV19 TRBD2 TRBJ2-5 many
CASSPRRTDQPQHF TGTGCCAGCAGCCCAAGACGGACAGATCAGCCCCAGCATTTT 14 TRBV7-2 NA TRBJ1-5 NA